The 22 T cell receptor beta chains below were found in one sample sequenced in a study of blood T cell repertoires in COVID-19. This table comes from immunoSEQ multiplex PCR, and its TCRdb copy is limited to in-frame clones, with some not included. The sample has some 90,000 clones, around 90% seen once. The sequenced sample consisted of peripheral blood. Receptor source: a woman older than 75 with active or convalescent COVID-19.

The CDR3 region has the DNA TGTGCCAGCAGCCCCCCCTCCGCGGGAAGCACAGATACGCAGTATTTT. It encodes CASSPPSAGSTDTQYF. This chain uses TRBV5-4 with TRBJ2-3; tentatively, D is TRBD2 (6 bases). Germline-derived CDR1 and CDR2 are SGHNT and YYREEE (reference sequence). The CDR3 spans 16 residues. Trimming cost V 4 bases and J 0 bases, with 15 bases left between them. Full variable domain (remainder filled in from reference TRBV5-4 and TRBJ2-3): ETGVTQSPTHLIKTRGQQVTLRCSSQSGHNTVSWYQQALGQGPQFIFQYYREEENGRGNFPPRFSGLQFPNYSSELNVNALELDDSALYLCASSPPSAGSTDTQYFGPGTRLTVL.

The chain joins TRBV28 to TRBJ2-2; TRBD1 might be the D (5 bases). The CDR3 has 16 amino acids. Germline V gene sequence: CDR1 MDHEN, CDR2 SYDVKM. The V and J ends lost 0 bases and 5 bases respectively, with 13 bases between them. The CDR3 sequence is CASSLWGRRWTGELFF. The CDR3 coding sequence is TGTGCCAGCAGTTTATGGGGGCGTAGGTGGACCGGGGAGCTGTTTTTT.

CDR3 sequence reads: CATSRDRQGELFF. CDR3 coding DNA: TGTGCCACCAGCAGAGATAGGCAGGGGGAACTGTTTTTT. This chain connects TRBV15 to TRBJ1-4, with 7 positions matching TRBD1. This CDR3 comprises 13 residues. CDR1 is LNHNV, CDR2 YYDKDF, per germline (reference sequence). The trim removed 0 bases at V and 12 bases at J, leaving 4 bases unmatched.

This chain connects TRBV20-1 to TRBJ2-3; TRBD1 might be the D (5 bases). The germline V and J ends were trimmed by 3 bases and 6 bases, with 7 bases remaining between them. The germline V gene encodes CDR1 DFQATT and CDR2 SNEGSKA (reference sequence). The CDR3 is 11 amino acids. The CDR3 region has the DNA TGCAGTGCTAGTAAGGGGGATACGCAGTATTTT. Translating it yields CSASKGDTQYF.

The chain joins TRBV25-1 to TRBJ2-3, with no clear D. The CDR3 spans 11 residues. Germline-derived CDR1 and CDR2 are MGHDK and SYGVNS. Trimming removed 2 bases at V and 6 bases at J, with 3 bases between. The CDR3 coding sequence is TGTGCCAGCAGTGAACTGGATACGCAGTATTTT. Its protein is CASSELDTQYF. The full variable domain, rest sourced from reference TRBV25-1 and TRBJ2-3, is EADIYQTPRYLVIGTGKKITLECSQTMGHDKMYWYQQDPGMELHLIHYSYGVNSTEKGDLSSESTVSRIRTEHFPLTLESARPSHTSQYLCASSELDTQYFGPGTRLTVL.

The chain uses TRBV7-9 and TRBJ2-1; tentative D call: TRBD2 (6 bases). Germline loops: CDR1 SEHNR, CDR2 FQNEAQ (reference sequence). This CDR3 contains 17 residues. Deletions cut 2 bases from V and 5 bases from J, with 19 bases between. In DNA form, the CDR3 reads TGTGCCAGCAGCTTAAGTTGGCCACGGGGGAAAAACAATGAGCAGTTCTTC. It yields the protein CASSLSWPRGKNNEQFF. Complete variable domain (other parts from reference TRBV7-9 and TRBJ2-1): DTGVSQNPRHKITKRGQNVTFRCDPISEHNRLYWYRQTLGQGPEFLTYFQNEAQLEKSRLLSDRFSAERPKGSFSTLEIQRTEQGDSAMYLCASSLSWPRGKNNEQFFGPGTRLTVL.

This chain connects TRBV5-1 to TRBJ1-2; 7 bases match TRBD1. The CDR3 is made up of 13 amino acids. Trimming at V came to 4 bases and at J to 6 bases, leaving 6 bases not matched to a gene. Per the germline V gene, CDR1 is SGHRS and CDR2 is YFSETQ. DNA for the CDR3: TGCGCCAGCAGCCAAGGGGGCGTACATGGCTACACCTTC. It specifies CASSQGGVHGYTF.

This clone was counted only a few times. V is TRBV15 and J is TRBJ1-4; D remains ambiguous. Germline V gene lookup returns CDR1 LNHNV and CDR2 YYDKDF (reference sequence). The CDR3 is 10 amino acids. V lost 8 bases and J lost 12, with 10 bases in between. CDR3 sequence (DNA): TGTGCCACCGGGTCGAGGGAACTGTTTTTT. This encodes CATGSRELFF.

The CDR3 loop reads CASRGSDATNEKLFF. CDR3 nucleotides: TGTGCCAGCAGGGGGAGCGATGCAACTAATGAAAAACTGTTTTTT. The chain employs TRBV28 and TRBJ1-4; D is ambiguous. V lost 6 bases, J lost 0 bases, and 11 bases lay in between. Germline V CDR1 and CDR2: MDHEN, SYDVKM. CDR3 length equals 15 residues.

The chain employs TRBV2 and TRBJ1-6; 9 positions agree with TRBD1. This CDR3 spans 13 amino acids. The V gene end was trimmed by 10 bases and the J gene end by 7 bases; junction bases not matched to a gene: 5. Germline loops: CDR1 SNHLY, CDR2 FYNNEI. The CDR3 DNA sequence: TGTGCCAAAGGACAGGGGCCAAATTCACCCCTCCACTTT. Amino acids: CAKGQGPNSPLHF.

This chain uses TRBV27 with TRBJ1-5; D might be TRBD1 (5 bases). The CDR3 sequence is 16 residues long. Germline CDR1 MNHEY, CDR2 SMNVEV (reference sequence). Trimming took 2 bases from V and 6 from J, leaving 17 bases between them. CDR3 DNA: TGTGCCAGCAGTTTACTTTTTCCAGGGCGGGGTCAGCCCCAGCATTTT. The encoded protein is CASSLLFPGRGQPQHF.

This chain's CDR3 is CASSPRQGMNTEAFF. CDR3 bases: TGTGCCAGCAGTCCTCGACAGGGGATGAACACTGAAGCTTTCTTT. The rearrangement uses TRBV6-5 and TRBJ1-1, with 8 bases that match TRBD1. Germline CDR1 and CDR2: MNHEY and SVGAGI. V shed 5 bases, J shed 0 bases, and the junction held 5 bases outside the gene matches. The CDR3 runs to 15 residues.

This clone was seen just once. This chain joins TRBV6-6 and TRBJ1-4; 8 bases agree with TRBD1. Losses at the gene ends were 6 bases for V and 8 bases for J; bases not matched to a gene: 11. CDR3 length equals 15 residues. Germline V gives CDR1 MNHNY, CDR2 SVGAGI (reference sequence). The CDR3 sequence: CASRSSDRGEEKLFF. The CDR3 bases are TGTGCCAGCAGATCCTCCGACAGGGGTGAAGAAAAACTGTTTTTT.

The chain employs TRBV5-1 and TRBJ2-7; perhaps TRBD2 as D (6 bases). V was clipped by 0 bases and J by 0 bases, with 10 bases between them. CDR1 is SGHRS and CDR2 is YFSETQ in the germline V gene. The CDR3 has 15 amino acids. CDR3 protein: CASSLGATSSYEQYF. CDR3 nucleotide sequence: TGCGCCAGCAGCTTGGGGGCGACTAGCTCCTACGAGCAGTACTTC.

The rearrangement links TRBV15 to TRBJ2-5; D is perhaps TRBD2 (7 bases). Looked up from germline, CDR1 is LNHNV and CDR2 is YYDKDF (reference sequence). V was cut by 6 bases and J by 4 bases, with 15 bases left in between. The CDR3 extends over 14 amino acids. CDR3 nucleotides: TGTGCCACCAGACCAGAAGGGGGGGGAGAGACCCAGTACTTC. Translation: CATRPEGGGETQYF.

V usage is TRBV23-1 and J usage is TRBJ2-7; D might be TRBD1 (6 bases). TRBV23-1 is given ORF status, its function remaining uncertain. V was cut by 2 bases and J by 4 bases, with 18 bases left in between. The length of the CDR3 is 16 residues. CDR3 in DNA: TGCGCCAGCAGTCAAGTTCCAAGGGGGAGTAGGTACGAGCAGTACTTC. Amino acid sequence: CASSQVPRGSRYEQYF.

The chain recombines TRBV29-1 with TRBJ2-3, with D possibly being TRBD2 (5 bases). In germline, CDR1 is SQVTM, CDR2 ANQGSEA. The CDR3 is 10 residues long. The V end was cut by 4 bases, the J end by 6 bases, with 5 bases between. The CDR3 sequence is CSVGEDTQYF. CDR3 in DNA: TGCAGCGTTGGGGAGGATACGCAGTATTTT.

A few counts support this clone. This chain links TRBV5-4 with TRBJ1-6; D is possibly TRBD1 (5 bases). The CDR3 consists of 14 residues. V was clipped by 4 bases and J by 5 bases, with 10 bases between them. Germline V gene data show CDR1 as SGHNT and CDR2 as YYREEE (reference sequence). For the CDR3, the DNA is TGTGCCAGCAGCCAGGGATTTGATAATTCACCCCTCCACTTT. The encoded protein is CASSQGFDNSPLHF.

The genes are TRBV19 and TRBJ2-3; tentative D call: TRBD1 (6 bases). This CDR3 has 17 residues. The germline V gene has CDR1 LNHDA and CDR2 SQIVND (reference sequence). Deletions cut 3 bases from V and 2 bases from J, with 18 bases between. CDR3 DNA: TGTGCCAGTAGTATGACTCCCGGGACAAGTTTCACAGATACGCAGTATTTT. It codes for CASSMTPGTSFTDTQYF.

This chain links TRBV19 with TRBJ2-7; D is possibly TRBD2 (6 bases). The CDR3 totals 14 residues. Between the trimmed V and J ends, which lost 1 base and 2 bases, there was a span of 9 bases. In germline, CDR1 is LNHDA, CDR2 SQIVND (reference sequence). The CDR3 DNA reads TGTGCCAGTAGTATAGTAGCGGAAACCTACGAGCAGTACTTC. It codes for CASSIVAETYEQYF.

The chain recombines TRBV3-1 (or the pseudogene TRBV3-2) with TRBJ2-7; 7 bases line up with TRBD1. CDR3 size: 15 residues. Per the germline V gene, CDR1 is LGHDT and CDR2 is YNNKEL (reference sequence). Unmatched junction bases numbered 13, after V lost 4 bases and J lost 7 bases. CDR3: CASSPGTESTREQYF. DNA for the CDR3: TGTGCCAGCAGCCCGGGGACAGAGTCTACGAGGGAGCAGTACTTC.

Note on this clone: A junction boundary mismatches the germline segment, possibly from a read error. The chain carries TRBV7-2 and TRBJ2-7; D gene uncertain. The CDR3 is 13 residues long. Germline V gene lookup returns CDR1 SGHTA and CDR2 FQGNSA. The CDR3 here is CASSLGASSEQYF. Written as DNA, the CDR3 is TGTGCCAGCAGCTTAGGGGCTTCCTCCGAGCAGTACTTC.